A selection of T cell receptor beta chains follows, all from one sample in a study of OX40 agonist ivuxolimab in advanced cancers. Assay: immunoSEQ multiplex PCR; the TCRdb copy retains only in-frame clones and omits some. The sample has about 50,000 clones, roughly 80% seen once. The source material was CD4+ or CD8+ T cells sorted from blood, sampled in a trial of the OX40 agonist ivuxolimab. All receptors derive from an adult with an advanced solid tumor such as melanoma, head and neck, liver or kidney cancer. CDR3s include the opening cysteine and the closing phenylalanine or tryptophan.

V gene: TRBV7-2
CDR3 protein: CASSLVGQGSGEQYF

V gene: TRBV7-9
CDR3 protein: CASSLGQGPYNEQFF

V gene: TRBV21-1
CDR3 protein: CASSKYPLGGQGAANEKLFF

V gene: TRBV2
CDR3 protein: CASSETNNSPLHF

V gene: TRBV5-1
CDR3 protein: CASSPGSGANVLTF

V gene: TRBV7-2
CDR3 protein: CASSSSGTSGVRDTQYF

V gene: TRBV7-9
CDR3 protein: CASSGQGWITGELFF

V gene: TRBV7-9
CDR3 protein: CASRPTGVTGYTF

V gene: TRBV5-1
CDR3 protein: CASSPGLAGVNSTDTQYF

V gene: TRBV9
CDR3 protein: CASSVRDRGPSPLHF

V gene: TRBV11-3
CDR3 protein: CASSRGQGATGELFF

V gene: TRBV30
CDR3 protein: CAWSVQVDFYF

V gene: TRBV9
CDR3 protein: CASSVGDRETGELFF

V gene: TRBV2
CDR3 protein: CASSLEASSGNTIYF

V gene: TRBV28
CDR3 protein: CASSETGATDTQYF

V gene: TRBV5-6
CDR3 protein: CASSRVELYNEQFF

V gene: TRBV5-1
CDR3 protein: CASSTDRAGNTEAFF

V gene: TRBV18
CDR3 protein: CASSRLAGGDPQETQYF

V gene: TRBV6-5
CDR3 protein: CASSFSTSYEQYF

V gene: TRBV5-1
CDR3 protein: CASSSETGVDGYTF

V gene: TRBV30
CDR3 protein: CAWGKLPRTGELFF

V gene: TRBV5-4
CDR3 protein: CASSLTGINEKLFF

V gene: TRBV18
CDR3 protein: CASSPGQGRNSPLHF

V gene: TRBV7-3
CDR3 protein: CASSYNLSPLHF

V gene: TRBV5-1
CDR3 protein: CASSLQGESYNEQFF

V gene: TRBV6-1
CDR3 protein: CASSEEEGALNEQFF

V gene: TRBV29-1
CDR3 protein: CSVKQGSGTEAFF

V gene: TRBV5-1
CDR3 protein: CASSLGGQGAMAYGYTF

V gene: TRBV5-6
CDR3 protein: CASSRLDRPNTEAFF

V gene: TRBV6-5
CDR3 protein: CASSNQSSGANVLTF

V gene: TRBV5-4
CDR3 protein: CASSYQSGNTIYF

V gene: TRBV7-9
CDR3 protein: CASSLVRAMNTGELFF

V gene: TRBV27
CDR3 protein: CASKYRDRSYEQYF

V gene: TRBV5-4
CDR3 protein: CASSHKTGYNGELFF

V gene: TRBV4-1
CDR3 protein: CASSHPKGGDYGYTF

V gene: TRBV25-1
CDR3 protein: CASSGSLNYGYTF

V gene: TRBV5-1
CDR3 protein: CASKVSENTEAFF

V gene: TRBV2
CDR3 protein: CASSDGTGETQYF

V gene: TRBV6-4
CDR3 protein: CASSDAGISYEQYF

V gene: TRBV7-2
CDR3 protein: CASSLRLGSVNIQYF

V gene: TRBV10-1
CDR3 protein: CASRKRGYTDTQYF

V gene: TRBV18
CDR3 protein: CASSPPFGTRHNEQFF